The clone carrying this T cell receptor beta chain came up a few times. Its antigen is undetermined. The TCR beta cDNA libraries contained unique molecular identifiers. TCRdb used MiXCR to reprocess the PCR reads, holding one entry per CDR3 protein. This sample carries more than 500,000 distinct CDR3 sequences, approximately 34% of them seen once, and the ten largest clones take roughly 6%. V was clipped by 4 bases and J by 4 bases; unmatched bases: 4. From germline, CDR1 is SQVTM and CDR2 ANQGSEA. The CDR3 loop spans 14 amino acids. The data belong to a study of post-analysis software for immune sequencing data. Study-level findings and limits: Patients used about five TRBV segments, including TRBV5-6, TRBV5-1 and TRBV20-1, more often than controls.

V gene TRBV29-1 combines with J gene TRBJ2-5; the match to TRBD2 covers 12 bases. The sequence came from a girl aged 2-17 years with multiple sclerosis. The sequenced sample was blood. The CDR3 DNA reads TGCAGCGTTGGACTAGCGGGGGTAGGAGAGACCCAGTACTTC. As protein: CSVGLAGVGETQYF.